This T cell receptor beta chain came from a study of vaccination and CD4 T cells after COVID-19. About the research overall: Every participant was given two doses of BNT162b2 or mRNA-1273 vaccine.

Points on this clonotype: No antigen is known for it.

Study-wide findings and caveats: Convalescent patients displayed spike mono-reactivity in 304 of 307 vaccine-specific clones.

The Oncomine TCR Beta short-read assay was applied to DNA of cultured CD4+ T cells. TCRdb re-called the PCR reads with MiXCR, one entry per CDR3 protein. The table has several thousand distinct CDR3 sequences, around 50% seen once. The length of the CDR3 is 13 residues. CDR1 and CDR2 from the germline V gene are DFQATT and SNEGSKA (reference sequence). The V and J ends lost 3 bases and 3 bases respectively, with 11 bases between them. Treatment given: roughly 11-day PBMC culture with coronavirus spike peptide pools or control peptides (ViraFEST assay). From the unexposed donor, CD4+ T cells were collected ahead of the COVID-19 pandemic (2011-2018). Days 3 and 7 were when half the medium was replaced with fresh IL-2 medium.

The sequenced sample consisted of CD4+ T cells from blood, cultured in vitro. The J gene is TRBJ2-5, the V gene TRBV20-1, with D tentatively TRBD2 (5 bases). The TCR was taken from a human donor in good health. The CDR3 loop reads CSARDLIKETQYF. The CDR3 coding sequence is TGCAGTGCTAGGGACTTGATAAAAGAGACCCAGTACTTC.